Below, 29 T cell receptor beta chains from the same sample are listed, as sequenced in a study of T cells in localized non-small cell lung cancer. The protocol was immunoSEQ multiplex PCR, while the TCRdb copy is restricted to in-frame clones and leaves out a portion. Among some 38,000 clones listed, around 94% were seen once. The material was peripheral blood, obtained before any cancer treatment. These receptors were obtained from a female donor older than 55 with stage I lung adenocarcinoma.

This sequence joins TRBV11-2 and TRBJ2-7; D not certain. V dropped 0 bases and J dropped 4 bases, with 10 bases sitting between them. Germline lookup yields CDR1 SGHAT and CDR2 FQNNGV. The length of the CDR3 is 14 residues. DNA for the CDR3: TGTGCCAGCAGCTTAGAGGCAGAAAGTTACGAGCAGTACGTC. Translation gives CASSLEAESYEQYV.

The chain uses TRBV10-3 and TRBJ2-5; TRBD1 aligns across 12 bases. The J segment lost 5 bases and the V segment lost 3 bases, leaving 7 bases of the junction unmatched. Germline assignment: CDR1 ENHRY and CDR2 SYGVKD. The CDR3 has 16 residues. The CDR3 coding sequence is TGTGCCATCAGTGACCCCCGGGACAGGGGGCGGGAGACCCAGTACTTC. This translates into CAISDPRDRGRETQYF.

The chain carries TRBV6-6 and TRBJ1-1; unclear D gene. Germline assignment: CDR1 MNHNY and CDR2 SVGAGI (reference sequence). Between the trimmed V and J ends, which lost 6 bases and 0 bases, there was a span of 8 bases. The CDR3 is made up of 13 amino acids. The DNA of the CDR3 is TGTGCCAGCAGCCTTATAGTGAACACTGAAGCTTTCTTT. As protein: CASSLIVNTEAFF.

This clone was found once. The J gene is TRBJ1-2, the V gene TRBV2, with D maybe TRBD1 (5 bases). This CDR3 region has 14 residues. The germline V gene has CDR1 SNHLY and CDR2 FYNNEI. Trimming shortened V by 11 bases and J by 3 bases, and 19 bases separated the two germline ends. The CDR3 reads CAGTGLLRDYGYTF. CDR3 nucleotide sequence: TGTGCCGGGACGGGCCTCCTTAGGGACTATGGCTACACCTTC.

The chain is built from TRBV5-4 and TRBJ1-4, with TRBD1 matching 8 bases. V shed 5 bases and J 8 bases; nucleotides not matched to a gene: 5. Germline V CDR1 and CDR2: SGHNT, YYREEE (reference sequence). This CDR3 is 13 amino acids long. The CDR3 DNA is TGTGCCAGCAGTCAGGGGGCAGTCGAAAAACTGTTTTTT. This translates into CASSQGAVEKLFF.

The CDR3 sequence is CASSAFGRNPSYEQYF. CDR3 nucleotide sequence: TGTGCCAGCAGTGCCTTCGGACGGAACCCCTCCTACGAGCAGTACTTC. The chain links TRBV2 to TRBJ2-7; D gene ambiguous. The CDR3 totals 16 residues. Germline V gives CDR1 SNHLY, CDR2 FYNNEI. Deletions cut 4 bases from V and 0 bases from J, with 16 bases between.

The V and J genes are TRBV7-9 and TRBJ2-3, with D unresolved. Germline V gene sequence: CDR1 SEHNR, CDR2 FQNEAQ (reference sequence). The V and J ends lost 5 bases and 3 bases respectively, with 6 bases between them. This CDR3 has 12 residues. CDR3 sequence: CASSPGTDTQYF. The CDR3, as DNA: TGTGCCAGCAGCCCCGGGACAGATACGCAGTATTTT. Full variable domain (rest looked up from reference TRBV7-9 and TRBJ2-3): DTGVSQNPRHKITKRGQNVTFRCDPISEHNRLYWYRQTLGQGPEFLTYFQNEAQLEKSRLLSDRFSAERPKGSFSTLEIQRTEQGDSAMYLCASSPGTDTQYFGPGTRLTVL.

The chain has TRBV7-2 and TRBJ1-2, with TRBD1 matching 7 bases. CDR1 and CDR2 (germline): SGHTA, FQGNSA. This CDR3 region has 14 residues. With V trimmed by 3 bases and J by 3 bases, 4 bases remained unmatched. The CDR3 DNA sequence: TGTGCCAGCAGCTTGAACAGGGGAGACTATGGCTACACCTTC. Its protein product is CASSLNRGDYGYTF.

V and J are TRBV5-1 and TRBJ1-2; D possibly corresponds to TRBD1 (5 bases). The CDR3 is 13 residues long. Germline V gene sequence: CDR1 SGHRS, CDR2 YFSETQ. Deletions cut 2 bases from V and 8 bases from J, with 13 bases between. DNA of the CDR3: TGCGCCAGCAGCTTCGAGACAGCCGGGGGCTACACCTTC. This gives the protein CASSFETAGGYTF.

V and J are TRBV10-2 and TRBJ1-5; 8 positions match TRBD1. After removal of 5 bases from V and 8 bases from J, the junction contained 8 bases not matched to a gene. The CDR3 is 14 residues long. The germline V gene has CDR1 WSHSY and CDR2 SAAADI. The CDR3 loop reads CASSRQGTGEPQHF. The CDR3 bases are TGCGCCAGCAGTCGACAGGGGACCGGTGAGCCCCAGCATTTT.

This chain connects TRBV9 to TRBJ2-1, with 11 bases matching TRBD2. Germline loops: CDR1 SGDLS, CDR2 YYNGEE. The CDR3 loop spans 19 amino acids. Losses at the gene ends were 3 bases for V and 0 bases for J; bases not matched to a gene: 11. The CDR3 nucleotides are TGTGCCAGCAGCGCCAGTAGCGGGGGGGCCCGTAGCTCCTACAATGAGCAGTTCTTC. It encodes CASSASSGGARSSYNEQFF.

The rearrangement joins TRBV5-1 to TRBJ1-5; possible D gene TRBD1, 5 bases. V was cut by 4 bases and J by 4 bases, with 9 bases left in between. CDR1 and CDR2 (germline): SGHRS, YFSETQ. The CDR3 covers 13 residues. The CDR3 DNA follows: TGCGCCAGCAGCCAAGACAGAAATCAGCCCCAGCATTTT. The encoded protein is CASSQDRNQPQHF.

V is TRBV11-2 and J is TRBJ1-3; 10 bases map to TRBD1. Germline CDR1 SGHAT, CDR2 FQNNGV. Unmatched junction bases numbered 1, after V lost 3 bases and J lost 5 bases. The length of the CDR3 is 14 residues. CDR3 in amino acids: CASSFDRGRNTIYF. The CDR3 DNA is TGTGCCAGCAGCTTCGACAGGGGGCGAAACACCATATATTTT.

The V gene is TRBV6-5, the J gene TRBJ1-1; D remains ambiguous. Trimming cost V 5 bases and J 0 bases, with 10 bases left between them. This CDR3 comprises 14 residues. Germline V gives CDR1 MNHEY, CDR2 SVGAGI. CDR3 sequence (DNA): TGTGCCAGCAGTCCGGCGACCTTGAACACTGAAGCTTTCTTT. Translation: CASSPATLNTEAFF.

J is TRBJ1-2 and V is TRBV5-8; TRBD1 might be the D (6 bases). The germline CDR1 and CDR2 sequences are SGHTS and YDEGEE. The V gene lost 3 bases and the J gene lost 4 bases, with 16 bases spanning the gap. CDR3 size: 15 residues. In DNA, the CDR3 is TGTGCCAGCAGCTCCCGGACAGCCGCCCGCTATGGCTACACCTTC. It yields the protein CASSSRTAARYGYTF.

The rearrangement joins TRBV19 to TRBJ2-1; D gene uncertain. The CDR3 contains 18 residues. Germline V gene lookup returns CDR1 LNHDA and CDR2 SQIVND (reference sequence). Trimming took 2 bases from V and 3 from J, leaving 20 bases between them. CDR3 loop: CASSIYGPPQGHYNEQFF. The CDR3 bases are TGTGCCAGTAGTATATATGGGCCCCCGCAAGGTCACTACAATGAGCAGTTCTTC.

This clone showed up just a few times. The chain is built from TRBV5-5 and TRBJ1-5; D uncertain. From germline, CDR1 is SGHKS and CDR2 YYEKEE (reference sequence). This CDR3 is 13 amino acids long. V was trimmed by 0 bases and J by 4 bases, leaving 5 bases between them. The CDR3 nucleotides are TGTGCCAGCAGCTTGGAGCGAAATCAGCCCCAGCATTTT. Protein product: CASSLERNQPQHF.

This clone was observed once. This chain connects TRBV6-4 to TRBJ2-2; 11 bases line up with TRBD1. The CDR3 runs 14 residues. Germline lookup yields CDR1 MRHNA and CDR2 SNTAGT. V dropped 10 bases and J dropped 4; count of bases not matched to a gene: 5. The chain's CDR3 is CATAGTGGTGELFF. DNA of the CDR3: TGTGCCACCGCCGGGACAGGGGGCACCGGGGAGCTGTTTTTT.

This chain connects TRBV10-2 to TRBJ2-7; D ambiguous. V was pared by 5 bases and J by 6 bases, with 8 bases between. CDR1 and CDR2 from the germline V gene are WSHSY and SAAADI. The CDR3 is made up of 11 amino acids. CDR3 in DNA: TGCGCCAGCAGTTATGGTTTCGAGCAGTACGTC. Protein sequence: CASSYGFEQYV.

The chain joins TRBV28 to TRBJ2-1; 8 nucleotides align to TRBD2. The CDR3 runs 14 residues. The V gene's germline CDR1 is MDHEN and CDR2 SYDVKM. V lost 6 bases to trimming and J lost 2 bases; unmatched junction nucleotides: 3. The CDR3 bases are TGTGCCAGCAGGGTTAGCGGGGCCTACAATGAGCAGTTCTTC. Translated, it gives CASRVSGAYNEQFF.

The rearrangement joins TRBV7-9 to TRBJ2-1, with 10 bases aligning to TRBD2. Germline V gives CDR1 SEHNR, CDR2 FQNEAQ (reference sequence). V lost 1 base, J lost 8 bases, and 5 bases stayed unmatched. The CDR3 extends over 15 amino acids. The CDR3 reads CASSLESGGAHEQFF. The CDR3 DNA follows: TGTGCCAGCAGCTTAGAAAGCGGGGGGGCCCATGAGCAGTTCTTC.

This sequence joins TRBV11-2 and TRBJ1-2, with D maybe TRBD1 (5 bases). This CDR3 comprises 14 residues. The germline CDR1 and CDR2 sequences are SGHAT and FQNNGV. V dropped 5 bases and J dropped 6 bases, with 16 bases sitting between them. The CDR3: CASSPVGQAHGYTF. The CDR3 DNA reads as TGTGCCAGCAGCCCCGTGGGGCAGGCCCATGGCTACACCTTC. The full variable domain, completed using reference TRBV11-2 and TRBJ1-2, is EAGVAQSPRYKIIEKRQSVAFWCNPISGHATLYWYQQILGQGPKLLIQFQNNGVVDDSQLPKDRFSAERLKGVDSTLKIQPAKLEDSAVYLCASSPVGQAHGYTFGSGTRLTVV.

V is TRBV2 and J is TRBJ2-2; the D gene is possibly TRBD1 (6 bases). V was shortened by 11 bases and J by 0 bases, with 16 bases between the two germline ends. Germline V CDR1 and CDR2: SNHLY, FYNNEI. This CDR3 is built from 15 residues. CDR3 DNA sequence: TGTGCCTCCCGGGGCCGGACAGCGAACACCGGGGAGCTGTTTTTT. Translating it yields CASRGRTANTGELFF. Drawing the rest from reference TRBV2 and TRBJ2-2, the complete variable domain is EPEVTQTPSHQVTQMGQEVILRCVPISNHLYFYWYRQILGQKVEFLVSFYNNEISEKSEIFDDQFSVERPDGSNFTLKIRSTKLEDSAMYFCASRGRTANTGELFFGEGSRLTVL.

The chain carries TRBV19 and TRBJ1-4, with TRBD1 matching over 10 bases. There are 15 residues in the CDR3. The ends lost 2 bases at V and 8 bases at J; junction bases unmatched: 5. The V gene's germline CDR1 is LNHDA and CDR2 SQIVND (reference sequence). The CDR3 DNA is TGTGCCAGTAGTATATCGGCGGACAGGGGGGAAAAACTGTTTTTT. Amino acids: CASSISADRGEKLFF.

J is TRBJ2-2 and V is TRBV11-3; tentatively, D is TRBD1 (5 bases). CDR3 length: 15 amino acids. V was cut by 1 base and J by 4 bases, with 10 bases left in between. Germline V CDR1 and CDR2: SGHNT, YENEEA. The CDR3 nucleotides are TGTGCCAGCAGCTTAGGGGGCGGATCCACCGGGGAGCTGTTTTTT. This encodes CASSLGGGSTGELFF.

The chain joins TRBV18 to TRBJ1-5, with D perhaps matching TRBD1 (5 bases). V lost 2 bases and J lost 2, with 7 bases in between. The CDR3 length is 14 residues. CDR1 and CDR2 (germline): KGHSH, LQKENI. The chain's CDR3 is CASSPGHGNQPQHF. CDR3 in DNA: TGTGCCAGCTCACCAGGACACGGCAATCAGCCCCAGCATTTT.

V usage is TRBV19 and J usage is TRBJ1-2; possible D gene TRBD1, 6 bases. The length of the CDR3 is 14 residues. The germline CDR1 and CDR2 sequences are LNHDA and SQIVND (reference sequence). With 7 bases removed from V and 1 base from J, the gap between germline ends came to 13 bases. The CDR3 nucleotides are TGTGCCAGTACCCCGACAGGTTATAACTATGGCTACACCTTC. Protein: CASTPTGYNYGYTF. Drawing the rest from reference TRBV19 and TRBJ1-2, the complete variable domain is DGGITQSPKYLFRKEGQNVTLSCEQNLNHDAMYWYRQDPGQGLRLIYYSQIVNDFQKGDIAEGYSVSREKKESFPLTVTSAQKNPTAFYLCASTPTGYNYGYTFGSGTRLTVV.

V and J are TRBV6-5 and TRBJ2-7; D unresolved. The germline gives CDR1 MNHEY, CDR2 SVGAGI. Trimming removed 5 bases at V and 3 bases at J, with 8 bases between. The CDR3 covers 12 residues. In nucleotides, the CDR3 is TGTGCCAGCAGTCCCACTGTCTACGAGCAGTACTTC. Its translation: CASSPTVYEQYF.

The chain employs TRBV5-5 and TRBJ2-2; 7 nucleotides line up with TRBD1. With 4 bases clipped from V and 4 bases from J, the junction kept 7 bases outside the gene matches. The germline V gene encodes CDR1 SGHKS and CDR2 YYEKEE (reference sequence). The CDR3 runs 15 residues. The CDR3 reads CASSQEGTATGELFF. The CDR3 region has the DNA TGTGCCAGCAGCCAGGAAGGGACAGCCACCGGGGAGCTGTTTTTT.